This entry concerns a single T cell receptor beta chain. Its antigen is unknown. The data are from a study of human T cells and chemical hapten exposure. Study information: Variation in per-sample TCR yields came mainly from small pooled library volume differences. Study conclusions and caveats: Counts of TCRs above 1 in 1000 frequency stayed unchanged with DPC sensitization.

Each cDNA molecule in the library carried unique molecular identifiers. As handled by the study authors: Approximately 100,000 TCRs per sample was the median, with a range of roughly 20,000 to 750,000. TCRdb independently ran MiXCR on the reads; one entry per CDR3 protein. These V and J calls are TCRdb output, not the study's own analysis. The sample has around 120,000 distinct CDR3 sequences, over 6.5% seen once. Looked up from germline, CDR1 is ENHRY and CDR2 is SYGVKD. The CDR3 runs 14 residues. Trimming took off 11 bases at V and 6 bases at J, with 20 bases between the two ends. Total RNA was extracted from unfractionated whole blood.

This receptor was identified in a human donor in good health. Some clones in this sample may be carry-over from other donors' samples. Sequenced: whole blood. V gene TRBV10-3 combines with J gene TRBJ1-5; possibly TRBD1 for D (5 bases). The CDR3 protein is CASRDVGAGQPQHF. CDR3 sequence (DNA): TGTGCCTCAAGAGATGTAGGGGCGGGTCAGCCCCAGCATTTT.